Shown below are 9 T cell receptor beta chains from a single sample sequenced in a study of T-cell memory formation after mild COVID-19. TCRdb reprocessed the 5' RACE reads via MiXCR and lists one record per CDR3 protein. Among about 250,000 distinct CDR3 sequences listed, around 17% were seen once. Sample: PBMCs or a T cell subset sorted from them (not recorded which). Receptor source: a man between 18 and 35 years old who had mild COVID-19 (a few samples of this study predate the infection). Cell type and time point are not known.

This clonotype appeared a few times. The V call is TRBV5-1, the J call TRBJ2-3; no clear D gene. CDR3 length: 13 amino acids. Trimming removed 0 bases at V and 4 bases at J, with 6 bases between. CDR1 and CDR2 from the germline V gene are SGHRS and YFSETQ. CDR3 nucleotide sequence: TGCGCCAGCAGCTTGGCCGTGGCAGATACGCAGTATTTT. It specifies CASSLAVADTQYF.

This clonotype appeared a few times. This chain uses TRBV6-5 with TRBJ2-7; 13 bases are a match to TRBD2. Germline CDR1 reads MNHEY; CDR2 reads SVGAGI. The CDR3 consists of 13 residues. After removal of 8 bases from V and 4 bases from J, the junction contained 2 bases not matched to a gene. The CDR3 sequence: CASQTSGGYEQYF. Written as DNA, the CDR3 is TGTGCCAGCCAGACTAGCGGGGGGTACGAGCAGTACTTC.

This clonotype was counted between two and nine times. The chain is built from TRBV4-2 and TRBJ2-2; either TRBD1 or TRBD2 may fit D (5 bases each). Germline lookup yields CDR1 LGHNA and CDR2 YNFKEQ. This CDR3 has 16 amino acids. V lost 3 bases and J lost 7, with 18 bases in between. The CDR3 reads CASSHPLGEGIGELFF. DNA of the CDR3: TGTGCCAGCAGCCATCCCCTGGGAGAGGGGATCGGGGAGCTGTTTTTT.

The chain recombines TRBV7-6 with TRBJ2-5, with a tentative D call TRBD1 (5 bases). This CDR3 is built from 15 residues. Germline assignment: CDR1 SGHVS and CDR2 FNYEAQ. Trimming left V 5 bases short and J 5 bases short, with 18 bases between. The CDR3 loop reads CASSPRVPASETQYF. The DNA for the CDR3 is TGTGCCAGCAGCCCCAGGGTTCCCGCAAGTGAGACCCAGTACTTC.

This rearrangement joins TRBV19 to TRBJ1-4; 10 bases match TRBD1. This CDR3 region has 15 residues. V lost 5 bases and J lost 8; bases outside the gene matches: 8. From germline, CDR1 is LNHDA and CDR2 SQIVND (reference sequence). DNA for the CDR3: TGTGCCAGTAGTTCCTCCGGGACAGGGGACGAAAAACTGTTTTTT. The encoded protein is CASSSSGTGDEKLFF.

CDR3 DNA: TGTGCCAGCAGTTTCGCCAGGGGCGGGATGAGAAAGGAGACAGATACGCAGTATTTT. This codes for CASSFARGGMRKETDTQYF. V gene TRBV12-3 or TRBV12-4 combines with J gene TRBJ2-3; D tentatively fits TRBD1 or TRBD2 (6 bases each). The CDR3 loop spans 19 amino acids. V gave up 3 bases and J gave up 3 bases, with 25 bases separating them.

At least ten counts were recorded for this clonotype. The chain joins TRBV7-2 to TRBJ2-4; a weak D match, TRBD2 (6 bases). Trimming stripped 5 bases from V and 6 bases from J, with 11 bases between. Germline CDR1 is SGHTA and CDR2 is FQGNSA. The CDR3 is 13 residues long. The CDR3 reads CASSLEGGNIQYF. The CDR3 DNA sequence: TGTGCCAGCAGCCTGGAGGGAGGAAACATTCAGTACTTC.

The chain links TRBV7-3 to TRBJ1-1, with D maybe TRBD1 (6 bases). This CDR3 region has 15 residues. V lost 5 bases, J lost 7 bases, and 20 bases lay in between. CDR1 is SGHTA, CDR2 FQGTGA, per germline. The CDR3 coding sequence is TGTGCCAGCAGCCCGGAACCTGGACAGTATGTTGAAGCTTTCTTT. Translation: CASSPEPGQYVEAFF.

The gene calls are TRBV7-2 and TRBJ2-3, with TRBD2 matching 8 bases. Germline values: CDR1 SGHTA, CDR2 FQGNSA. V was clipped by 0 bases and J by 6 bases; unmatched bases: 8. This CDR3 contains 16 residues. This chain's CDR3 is CASSLASGGARDTQYF. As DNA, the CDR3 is TGTGCCAGCAGCTTAGCGTCCGGGGGGGCGCGCGATACGCAGTATTTT.